This TCR beta chain came from a study of blood T cell repertoires in COVID-19. The wider study: The samples span acute and convalescent COVID-19 from the United States, Italy and Spain.

Germline CDR1 and CDR2: LNHDA and SQIVND (reference sequence). This CDR3 comprises 15 residues. With 5 bases clipped from V and 1 base from J, the junction kept 3 bases outside the gene matches. The cohort comprised adults aged roughly 18 to 95 years residing in 20 to 30 US areas. Allocation to cohorts depended on clinical history reported by the participants. Original processing methods: How many nucleated cells were present was estimated from reference gene primer amplification. TCRdb's table, derived via immunoSEQ multiplex PCR, lists solely in-frame clones and lacks some. The DNA gave D and trimming, while V, J and clone size come from that table. The data show under 200,000 clones, with 82% seen just once and roughly 11% held by the top ten.

Material for sequencing was PBMCs or T cells enriched from blood (not recorded which). The clonotype comes from a man aged 50 or older who had recovered from COVID-19. The rearrangement links TRBV19 to TRBJ2-2, with 8 bases fitting TRBD1. The CDR3 bases are TGTGCCAGTAGTGTCGGGACAGGGAACACCGGGGAGCTGTTTTTT. This encodes CASSVGTGNTGELFF.